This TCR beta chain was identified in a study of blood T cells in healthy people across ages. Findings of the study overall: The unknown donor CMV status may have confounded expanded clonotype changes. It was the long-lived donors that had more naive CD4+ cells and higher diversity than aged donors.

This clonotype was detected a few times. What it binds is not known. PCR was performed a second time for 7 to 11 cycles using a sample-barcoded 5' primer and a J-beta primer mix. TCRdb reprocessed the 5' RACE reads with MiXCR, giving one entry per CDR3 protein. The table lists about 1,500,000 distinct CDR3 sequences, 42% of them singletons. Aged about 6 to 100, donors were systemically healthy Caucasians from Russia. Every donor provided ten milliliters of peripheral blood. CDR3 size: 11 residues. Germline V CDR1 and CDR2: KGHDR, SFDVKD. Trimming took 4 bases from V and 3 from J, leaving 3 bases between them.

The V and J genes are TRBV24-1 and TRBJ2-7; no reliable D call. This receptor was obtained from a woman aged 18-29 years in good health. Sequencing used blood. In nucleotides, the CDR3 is TGTGCCACCAGTGAAGGCTACGAGCAGTACTTC. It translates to CATSEGYEQYF.